This paragraph covers one T cell receptor beta chain sequence. Its antigen is unidentified. Each CDR3 protein gets one entry after TCRdb re-called the reads with MiXCR. The sample holds almost 500,000 distinct CDR3 sequences; approximately 10% are singletons and the top ten take about 9.4%. The sample originates from a study of T cell repertoires in cytomegalovirus infection. Background on the study: From public TCR beta signatures came an indication of both CMV infection and matching HLA type.

General study findings and limits: CMV-specific HLA-C-restricted TCR beta clonotypes dominated the ex vivo response. Cumulative frequency of public TCR beta families picked out carriers of CMV plus the relevant HLA.

The sequence was collected from a human donor in good health (CMV status not recorded). Some clones in this sample may be carry-over from other donors' samples. Specimen: PBMCs.

CDR3 sequence (DNA): TGTGCCATCAGTGAGACTAGCGGGGGGAAAGAGACCCAGTACTTC. Translating it yields CAISETSGGKETQYF. The V gene is TRBV10-3, the J gene TRBJ2-5, with 12 bases aligning to TRBD2. V shed 2 bases and J 3 bases; nucleotides not matched to a gene: 1. Per the germline V gene, CDR1 is ENHRY and CDR2 is SYGVKD. CDR3 length: 15 residues.